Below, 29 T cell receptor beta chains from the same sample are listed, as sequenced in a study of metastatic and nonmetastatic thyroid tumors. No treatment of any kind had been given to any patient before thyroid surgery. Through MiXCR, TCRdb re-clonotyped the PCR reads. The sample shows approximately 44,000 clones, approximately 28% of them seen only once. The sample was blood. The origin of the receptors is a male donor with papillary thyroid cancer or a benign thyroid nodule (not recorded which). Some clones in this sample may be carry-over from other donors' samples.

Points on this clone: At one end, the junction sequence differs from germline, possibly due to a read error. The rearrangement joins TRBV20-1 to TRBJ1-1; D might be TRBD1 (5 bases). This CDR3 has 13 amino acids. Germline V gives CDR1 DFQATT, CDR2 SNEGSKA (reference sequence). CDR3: CSAPEGLGTEAIF. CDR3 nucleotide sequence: TGCAGTGCACCGGAGGGGTTGGGCACTGAAGCTATCTTT.

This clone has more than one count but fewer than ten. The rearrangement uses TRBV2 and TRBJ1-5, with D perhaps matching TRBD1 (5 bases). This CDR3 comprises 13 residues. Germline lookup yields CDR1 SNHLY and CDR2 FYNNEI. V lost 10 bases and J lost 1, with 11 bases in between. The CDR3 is CATRGVSNQPQHF. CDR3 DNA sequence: TGTGCCACCCGGGGGGTCAGCAATCAGCCCCAGCATTTT.

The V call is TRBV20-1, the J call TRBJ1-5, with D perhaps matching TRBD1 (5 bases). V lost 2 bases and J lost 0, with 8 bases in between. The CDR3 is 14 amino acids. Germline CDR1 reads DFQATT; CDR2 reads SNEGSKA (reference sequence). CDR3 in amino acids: CSARQGASNQPQHF. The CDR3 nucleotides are TGCAGTGCTAGACAGGGAGCTAGCAATCAGCCCCAGCATTTT.

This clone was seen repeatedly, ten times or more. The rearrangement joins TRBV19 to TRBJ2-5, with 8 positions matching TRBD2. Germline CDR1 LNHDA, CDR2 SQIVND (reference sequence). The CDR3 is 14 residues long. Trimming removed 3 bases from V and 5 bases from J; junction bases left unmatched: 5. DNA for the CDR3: TGTGCCAGTAGTATCACGGGGGGGCGCGAGACCCAGTACTTC. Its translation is CASSITGGRETQYF.

The CDR3 region has the DNA TGCGCCAGCAAAAGTGGCGGATCCTCCTACAATGAGCAGTTCTTC. Translating gives CASKSGGSSYNEQFF. The chain links TRBV5-1 to TRBJ2-1; D is uncertain. V was clipped by 6 bases and J by 0 bases, with 13 bases between them. Germline V gives CDR1 SGHRS, CDR2 YFSETQ. CDR3 length: 15 residues.

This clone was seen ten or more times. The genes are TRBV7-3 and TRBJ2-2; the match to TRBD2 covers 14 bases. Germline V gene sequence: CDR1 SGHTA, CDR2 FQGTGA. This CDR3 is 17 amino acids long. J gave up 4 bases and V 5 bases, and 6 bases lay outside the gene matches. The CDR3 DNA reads TGTGCCAGCAGCCCCAGGACTAGCGGGGGGCCCACCGGGGAGCTGTTTTTT. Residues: CASSPRTSGGPTGELFF.

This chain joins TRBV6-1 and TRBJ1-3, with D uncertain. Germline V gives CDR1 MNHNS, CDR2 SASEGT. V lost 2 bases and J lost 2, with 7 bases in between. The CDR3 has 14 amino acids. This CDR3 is CASSERAPGNTIYF. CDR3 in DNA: TGTGCCAGCAGTGAACGGGCTCCTGGAAACACCATATATTTT.

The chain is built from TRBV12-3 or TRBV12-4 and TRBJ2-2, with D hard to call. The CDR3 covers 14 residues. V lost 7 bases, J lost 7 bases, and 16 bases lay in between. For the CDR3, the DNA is TGTGCCAGCAATCTGCTGGTTGACAACGGGGAGCTGTTTTTT. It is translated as CASNLLVDNGELFF.

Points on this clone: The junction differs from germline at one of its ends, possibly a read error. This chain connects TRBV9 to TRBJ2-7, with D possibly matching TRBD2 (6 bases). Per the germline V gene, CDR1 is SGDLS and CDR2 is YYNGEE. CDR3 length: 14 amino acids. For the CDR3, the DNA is TGTGCCAGTAGCGTTGGGGGGAGATCCTACGCGCTGTACTTC. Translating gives CASSVGGRSYALYF.

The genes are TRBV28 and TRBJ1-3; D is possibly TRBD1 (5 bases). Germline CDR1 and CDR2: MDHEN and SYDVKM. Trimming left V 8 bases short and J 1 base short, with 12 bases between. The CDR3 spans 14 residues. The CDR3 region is CASREGPSGNTIYF. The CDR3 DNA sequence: TGTGCCAGCCGGGAGGGGCCTTCTGGAAACACCATATATTTT.

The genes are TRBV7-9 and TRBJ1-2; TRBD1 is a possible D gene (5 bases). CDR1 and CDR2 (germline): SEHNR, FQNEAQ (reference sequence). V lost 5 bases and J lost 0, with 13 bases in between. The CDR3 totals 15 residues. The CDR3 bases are TGTGCCAGCAGCGACCAGGGAGGGCCTAACTATGGCTACACCTTC. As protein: CASSDQGGPNYGYTF.

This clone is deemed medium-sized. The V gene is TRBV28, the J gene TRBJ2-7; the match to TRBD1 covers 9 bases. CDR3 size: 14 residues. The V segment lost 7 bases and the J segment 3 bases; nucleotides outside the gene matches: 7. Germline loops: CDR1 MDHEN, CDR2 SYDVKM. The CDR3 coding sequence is TGTGCCAGCAAACTTGGACAGGGGTTCTACGAGCAGTACTTC. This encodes CASKLGQGFYEQYF.

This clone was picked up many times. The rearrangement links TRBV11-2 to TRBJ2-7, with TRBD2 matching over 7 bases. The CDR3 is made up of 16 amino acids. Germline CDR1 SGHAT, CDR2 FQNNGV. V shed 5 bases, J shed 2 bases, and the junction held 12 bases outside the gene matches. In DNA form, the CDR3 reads TGTGCCAGCAGCACAGACCCTAGCGGAAAAGCCTACGAGCAGTACTTC. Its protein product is CASSTDPSGKAYEQYF.

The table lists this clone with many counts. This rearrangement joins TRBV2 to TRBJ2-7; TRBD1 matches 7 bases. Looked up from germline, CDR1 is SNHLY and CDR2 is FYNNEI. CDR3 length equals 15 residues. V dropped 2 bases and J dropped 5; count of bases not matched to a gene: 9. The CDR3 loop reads CASSESWGQLNEQYF. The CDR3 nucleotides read TGTGCCAGCAGTGAATCATGGGGACAGCTTAACGAGCAGTACTTC.

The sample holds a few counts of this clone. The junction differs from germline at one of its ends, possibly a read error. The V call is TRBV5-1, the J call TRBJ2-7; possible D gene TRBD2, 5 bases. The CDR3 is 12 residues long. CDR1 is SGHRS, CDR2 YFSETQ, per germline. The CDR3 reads CASSFREYEQYF. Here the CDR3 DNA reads TGCGCTAGCAGCTTTAGGGAGTACGAGCAGTACTTC.

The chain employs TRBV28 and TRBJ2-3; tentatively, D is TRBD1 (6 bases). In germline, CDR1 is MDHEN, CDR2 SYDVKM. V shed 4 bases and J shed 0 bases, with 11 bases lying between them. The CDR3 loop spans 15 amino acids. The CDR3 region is CASSSLGASTDTQYF. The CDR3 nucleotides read TGTGCCAGCAGTTCCCTGGGGGCTAGCACAGATACGCAGTATTTT.

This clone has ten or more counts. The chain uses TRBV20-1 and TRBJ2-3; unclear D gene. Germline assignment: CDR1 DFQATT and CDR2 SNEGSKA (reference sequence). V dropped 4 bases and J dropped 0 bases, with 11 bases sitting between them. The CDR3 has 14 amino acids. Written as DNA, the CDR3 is TGCAGTGCTATCGGTCCCGATAGCACAGATACGCAGTATTTT. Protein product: CSAIGPDSTDTQYF.

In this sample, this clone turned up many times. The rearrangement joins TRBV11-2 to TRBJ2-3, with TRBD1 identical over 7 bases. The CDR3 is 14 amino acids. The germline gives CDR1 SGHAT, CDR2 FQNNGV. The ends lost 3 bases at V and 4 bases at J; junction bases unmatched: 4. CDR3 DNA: TGTGCCAGCAGCTTCGTAGGGGGCCCAGATACGCAGTATTTT. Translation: CASSFVGGPDTQYF.

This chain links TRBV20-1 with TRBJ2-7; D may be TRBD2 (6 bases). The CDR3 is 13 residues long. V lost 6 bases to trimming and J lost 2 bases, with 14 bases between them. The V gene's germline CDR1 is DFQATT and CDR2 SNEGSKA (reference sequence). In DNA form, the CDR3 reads TGCAGTGCCCAGCCTAGCGTGCCCTACGAGCAGTACTTC. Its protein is CSAQPSVPYEQYF.

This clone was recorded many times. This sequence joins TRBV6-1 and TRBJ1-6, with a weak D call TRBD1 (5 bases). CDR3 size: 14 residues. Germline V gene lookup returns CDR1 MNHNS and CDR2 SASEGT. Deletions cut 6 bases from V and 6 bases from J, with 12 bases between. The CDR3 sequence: CASRPTVSNSPLHF. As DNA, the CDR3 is TGTGCCAGCAGGCCGACAGTCTCTAATTCACCCCTCCACTTT.

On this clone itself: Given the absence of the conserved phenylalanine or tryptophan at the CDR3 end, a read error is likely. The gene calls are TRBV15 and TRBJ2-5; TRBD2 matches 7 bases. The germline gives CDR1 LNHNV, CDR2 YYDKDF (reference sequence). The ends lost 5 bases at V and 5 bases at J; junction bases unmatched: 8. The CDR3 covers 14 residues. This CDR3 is CATSRPWREETQYI. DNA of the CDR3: TGTGCCACCAGCCGGCCTTGGCGGGAGGAGACCCAGTACATA.

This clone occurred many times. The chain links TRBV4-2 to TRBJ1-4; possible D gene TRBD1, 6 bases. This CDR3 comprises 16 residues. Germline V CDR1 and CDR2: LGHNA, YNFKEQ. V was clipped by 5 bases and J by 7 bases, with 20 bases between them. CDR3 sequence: CASSLGGRALGEKLFF. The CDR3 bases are TGTGCCAGCAGCTTGGGGGGCCGAGCGCTAGGTGAAAAACTGTTTTTT.

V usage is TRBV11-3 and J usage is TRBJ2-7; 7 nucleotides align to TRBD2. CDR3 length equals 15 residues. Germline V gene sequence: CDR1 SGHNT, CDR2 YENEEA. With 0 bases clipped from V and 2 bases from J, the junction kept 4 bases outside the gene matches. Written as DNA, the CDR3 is TGTGCCAGCAGCTTAGAGGCGGGGGAGGCCTACGAGCAGTACTTC. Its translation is CASSLEAGEAYEQYF.

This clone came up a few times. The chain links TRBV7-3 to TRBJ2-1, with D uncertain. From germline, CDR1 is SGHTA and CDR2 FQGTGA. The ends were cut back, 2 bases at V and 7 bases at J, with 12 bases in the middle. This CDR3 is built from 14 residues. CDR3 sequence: CASSLDALSNEQFF. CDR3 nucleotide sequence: TGTGCCAGCAGCTTAGATGCCCTCTCGAATGAGCAGTTCTTC. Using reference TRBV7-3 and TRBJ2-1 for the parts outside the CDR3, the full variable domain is GAGVSQTPSNKVTEKGKYVELRCDPISGHTALYWYRQSLGQGPEFLIYFQGTGAADDSGLPNDRFFAVRPEGSVSTLKIQRTERGDSAVYLCASSLDALSNEQFFGPGTRLTVL.

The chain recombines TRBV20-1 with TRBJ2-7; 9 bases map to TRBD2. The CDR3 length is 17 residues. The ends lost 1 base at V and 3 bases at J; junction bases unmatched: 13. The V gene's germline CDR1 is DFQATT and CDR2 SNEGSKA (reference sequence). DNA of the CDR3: TGCAGTGCTAGAGTCACTAGCGGGTTTCCTCCTAACTACGAGCAGTACTTC. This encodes CSARVTSGFPPNYEQYF.

The CDR3 DNA reads as TGTGCCAGCAGTAGACAGCAGAACACTGAAGCTTTCTTT. Translating gives CASSRQQNTEAFF. The chain employs TRBV6-1 and TRBJ1-1; the D gene is possibly TRBD1 (5 bases). Germline V gives CDR1 MNHNS, CDR2 SASEGT. V lost 5 bases to trimming and J lost 1 base, with 8 bases between them. The CDR3 has 13 amino acids.

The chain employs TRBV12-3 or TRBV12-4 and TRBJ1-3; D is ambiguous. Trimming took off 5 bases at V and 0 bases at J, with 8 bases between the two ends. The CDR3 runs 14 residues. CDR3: CASSMANSGNTIYF. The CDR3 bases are TGTGCCAGCAGTATGGCAAACTCTGGAAACACCATATATTTT.

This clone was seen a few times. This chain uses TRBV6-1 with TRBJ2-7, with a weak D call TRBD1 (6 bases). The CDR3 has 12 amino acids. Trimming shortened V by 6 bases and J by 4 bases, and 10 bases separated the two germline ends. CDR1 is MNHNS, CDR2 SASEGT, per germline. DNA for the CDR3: TGTGCCAGCAGGACAGGTGAATACGAGCAGTACTTC. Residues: CASRTGEYEQYF.

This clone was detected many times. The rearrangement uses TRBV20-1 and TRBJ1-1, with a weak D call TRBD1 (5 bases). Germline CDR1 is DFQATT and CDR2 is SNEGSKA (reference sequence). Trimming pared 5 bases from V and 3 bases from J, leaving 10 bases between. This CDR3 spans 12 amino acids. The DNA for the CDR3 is TGCAGTGCTCCGTTGGGGGACACTGAAGCTTTCTTT. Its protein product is CSAPLGDTEAFF.